The present T cell receptor (beta chain) was sequenced within a study of response to subunit inactivated influenza vaccine. TCRdb re-called the RT-PCR reads through MiXCR, storing one row per CDR3 protein. The data show 750,000 to 850,000 distinct CDR3 sequences, 15% to 20% seen once. A remark on this clonotype: Its specificity is not known.

This CDR3 region has 14 residues. The germline V and J ends were trimmed by 7 bases and 2 bases, with 13 bases remaining between them. Study-level results: It was the authors' suggestion that each seasonal influenza vaccination recruits few new T cells.

The chain recombines TRBV12-3 or TRBV12-4 with TRBJ2-3; possibly TRBD2 for D (5 bases). This clonotype originated in a man aged 50 to 59 who received an inactivated influenza vaccine. The sample here was PBMCs from blood, taken more than 4 days after vaccination. As DNA, the CDR3 is TGTGCCAGCAAGGGCACTAGAAACACAGATACGCAGTATTTT. Residues: CASKGTRNTDTQYF.